These 16 T cell receptor beta chains share one sample of origin, sequenced in a study of T cell repertoires in cytomegalovirus infection. TCRdb passed the reads through MiXCR, listing each CDR3 protein once. The table has roughly 500,000 distinct CDR3 sequences, 30% to 40% seen once. Their antigens are not known. Material: cultured PBMCs, obtained from culture after CMV antigen stimulation. The receptor source for this set is a human donor in good health (CMV status not recorded). Some clones in this sample may be carry-over from other donors' samples.

The chain employs TRBV2 and TRBJ2-1, with D unresolved. The length of the CDR3 is 14 residues. Germline V CDR1 and CDR2: SNHLY, FYNNEI. Trimming took 4 bases from V and 4 from J, leaving 11 bases between them. The CDR3 nucleotides read TGTGCCAGCAGTGGGACCAGAATATACAATGAGCAGTTCTTC. Its translation is CASSGTRIYNEQFF. Supplemented by reference TRBV2 and TRBJ2-1, the full variable domain reads EPEVTQTPSHQVTQMGQEVILRCVPISNHLYFYWYRQILGQKVEFLVSFYNNEISEKSEIFDDQFSVERPDGSNFTLKIRSTKLEDSAMYFCASSGTRIYNEQFFGPGTRLTVL.

This clonotype was picked up a small number of times. The chain combines TRBV27 with TRBJ2-5; the match to TRBD2 covers 8 bases. The CDR3 has 15 residues. The germline V gene encodes CDR1 MNHEY and CDR2 SMNVEV (reference sequence). The J segment lost 5 bases and the V segment lost 6 bases, leaving 11 bases of the junction unmatched. The CDR3 region has the DNA TGTGCCAGCAGCCTCCGGCGGGAGGCCGGGGAGACCCAGTACTTC. This translates into CASSLRREAGETQYF.

This clonotype was seen only a few times. V is TRBV11-1 and J is TRBJ2-6; 8 nucleotides line up with TRBD1. After removal of 2 bases from V and 1 base from J, the junction contained 10 bases not matched to a gene. The CDR3 totals 19 residues. The germline V gene has CDR1 SGHAT and CDR2 FQDESV (reference sequence). The DNA for the CDR3 is TGTGCCAGCAGCTTAAGCAGGGACAGGTTAAGTTCTGGGGCCAACGTCCTGACTTTC. Translating gives CASSLSRDRLSSGANVLTF.

In its sample, this clonotype was seen a few times. V is TRBV7-2 and J is TRBJ1-1; TRBD1 might be the D (6 bases). Trimming removed 6 bases at V and 4 bases at J, with 18 bases between. Germline V gene data show CDR1 as SGHTA and CDR2 as FQGNSA. The CDR3 is 15 residues long. CDR3 in amino acids: CASSYDGGPVTEAFF. CDR3 sequence (DNA): TGTGCCAGCAGTTATGACGGGGGGCCGGTCACTGAAGCTTTCTTT.

This clonotype was picked up a small number of times. This chain connects TRBV7-2 to TRBJ2-3; the D is unclear. Trimming removed 5 bases from V and 6 bases from J, with 12 bases in between. Per the germline V gene, CDR1 is SGHTA and CDR2 is FQGNSA. The CDR3 consists of 13 residues. CDR3 protein: CASSAPFEDTQYF. In nucleotides, the CDR3 is TGTGCCAGCAGCGCCCCGTTCGAGGATACGCAGTATTTT. The whole variable domain, remainder taken from reference TRBV7-2 and TRBJ2-3, is GAGVSQSPSNKVTEKGKDVELRCDPISGHTALYWYRQSLGQGLEFLIYFQGNSAPDKSGLPSDRFSAERTGGSVSTLTIQRTQQEDSAVYLCASSAPFEDTQYFGPGTRLTVL.

The V call is TRBV11-2, the J call TRBJ2-1; 12 bases match TRBD2. The CDR3 has 18 amino acids. The V gene end was trimmed by 6 bases and the J gene end by 7 bases; junction bases not matched to a gene: 16. Germline assignment: CDR1 SGHAT and CDR2 FQNNGV. Here the CDR3 DNA reads TGTGCCAGCAGGGATAGGTTCCTAGCGGGAGGGCCGGGGAATGAGCAGTTCTTC. This gives the protein CASRDRFLAGGPGNEQFF.

This clonotype was observed a handful of times. The rearrangement uses TRBV7-3 and TRBJ2-1; no definite D call. The CDR3 is 14 amino acids. Between the trimmed V and J ends, which lost 1 base and 4 bases, there was a span of 8 bases. CDR1 and CDR2 from the germline V gene are SGHTA and FQGTGA. CDR3 residues: CASSLSPSYNEQFF. The CDR3 DNA follows: TGTGCCAGCAGCTTAAGCCCTAGTTACAATGAGCAGTTCTTC.

The V and J genes are TRBV4-3 and TRBJ2-7, with D possibly called TRBD1 or TRBD2 (5 bases each). Trimming cost V 4 bases and J 8 bases, with 24 bases left between them. CDR1 LGHNA and CDR2 YSLEER come from the germline V gene. This CDR3 region has 16 residues. Written as DNA, the CDR3 is TGCGCCAGCAGCCCCACCCTAGTCGGGACGATAAGCCAGCAGTACTTC. It specifies CASSPTLVGTISQQYF.

The chain joins TRBV29-1 to TRBJ2-3; 7 nucleotides match TRBD1. The CDR3 runs to 13 residues. CDR1 and CDR2 (germline): SQVTM, ANQGSEA. V lost 7 bases to trimming and J lost 4 bases; unmatched junction nucleotides: 8. The CDR3 is CSAKDRMADTQYF. CDR3 in DNA: TGCAGCGCCAAGGACAGGATGGCAGATACGCAGTATTTT.

The chain couples TRBV4-3 to TRBJ1-2; unclear D gene. The germline V gene has CDR1 LGHNA and CDR2 YSLEER. The V and J ends lost 0 bases and 8 bases respectively, with 16 bases between them. The CDR3 has 15 residues. DNA of the CDR3: TGCGCCAGCAGCCAAGATCTCAGGACCCTCAGGGGCTACACCTTC. It is translated as CASSQDLRTLRGYTF.

V gene TRBV7-2 combines with J gene TRBJ1-2; D is unclear. The germline CDR1 and CDR2 sequences are SGHTA and FQGNSA. This CDR3 region has 15 residues. The ends were cut back, 4 bases at V and 4 bases at J, with 16 bases in the middle. The CDR3 reads CASSSIDGPTYGYTF. For the CDR3, the DNA is TGTGCCAGCAGCTCGATAGACGGACCCACCTATGGCTACACCTTC.

V is TRBV4-1 and J is TRBJ1-2, with D tentatively TRBD1 (6 bases). V was trimmed by 1 base and J by 8 bases, leaving 11 bases between them. The CDR3 contains 13 residues. Germline assignment: CDR1 MGHRA and CDR2 YSYEKL. This CDR3 reads CASSQVAGEGYTF. Here the CDR3 DNA reads TGCGCCAGCAGCCAAGTAGCAGGGGAGGGCTACACCTTC.

The chain carries TRBV10-3 and TRBJ2-1, with TRBD1 matching over 9 bases. CDR3 length: 14 residues. The V segment lost 8 bases and the J segment 6 bases; nucleotides outside the gene matches: 8. Germline V CDR1 and CDR2: ENHRY, SYGVKD. The DNA of the CDR3 is TGTGCCATCGAGGACCGACAGGGGGGCAATGAGCAGTTCTTC. It yields the protein CAIEDRQGGNEQFF.

This clonotype was recorded many times. The V and J genes are TRBV7-2 and TRBJ2-1; no reliable D call. The V end was cut by 2 bases, the J end by 3 bases, with 11 bases between. CDR1 SGHTA and CDR2 FQGNSA come from the germline V gene. The CDR3 totals 15 residues. The CDR3 spells CASSLLGRLYNEQFF. The CDR3 region has the DNA TGTGCCAGCAGCTTACTAGGCCGACTCTACAATGAGCAGTTCTTC.

This clonotype was seen a few times. This chain connects TRBV7-9 to TRBJ1-1; perhaps TRBD1 as D (5 bases). Germline lookup yields CDR1 SEHNR and CDR2 FQNEAQ (reference sequence). This CDR3 comprises 16 residues. V was cut by 2 bases and J by 2 bases, with 15 bases left in between. CDR3 DNA: TGTGCCAGCAGCTTAAATTGGATGGGGGGAAACACTGAAGCTTTCTTT. Translating gives CASSLNWMGGNTEAFF.

The chain has TRBV18 and TRBJ1-6, with D uncertain. Germline V gene sequence: CDR1 KGHSH, CDR2 LQKENI. V lost 3 bases to trimming and J lost 0 bases, with 9 bases between them. The CDR3 sequence is 16 residues long. The CDR3 region is CASSPIQSSYNSPLHF. Here the CDR3 DNA reads TGTGCCAGCTCACCGATCCAGAGCTCCTATAATTCACCCCTCCACTTT.